This T cell receptor beta chain was documented in a study of OX40 agonist ivuxolimab in advanced cancers. Clones were sequenced by immunoSEQ multiplex PCR, and TCRdb holds only the in-frame ones, with some missing. The sample gives 60,000 to 80,000 clones, about 93% of which show up once; about 0.42% is in the top ten. The germline V gene has CDR1 SQVTM and CDR2 ANQGSEA. Trimming cost V 7 bases and J 2 bases; bases outside gene matches: 8. This CDR3 has 14 amino acids. Here the sequenced sample was CD4+ or CD8+ T cells sorted from blood, taken in a trial of the OX40 agonist ivuxolimab. The sequence came from an adult with an advanced solid tumor such as melanoma, head and neck, liver or kidney cancer. The chain employs TRBV29-1 and TRBJ2-5; 9 positions match TRBD2. CDR3 amino acids: CSARAGGLQETQYF. In DNA, the CDR3 is TGCAGCGCCAGAGCGGGAGGCCTTCAAGAGACCCAGTACTTC.